The 16 T cell receptor beta chains in this list originate from one sample, sequenced in a study of OX40 agonist ivuxolimab in advanced cancers. Using immunoSEQ multiplex PCR, the repertoire was profiled, and TCRdb retains in-frame clones only, with some absent. The data show about 55,000 clones, 80% to 90% seen once. The sample here was CD4+ or CD8+ T cells sorted from blood, taken in a trial of the OX40 agonist ivuxolimab. The source is an adult with an advanced solid tumor such as melanoma, head and neck, liver or kidney cancer.

The gene calls are TRBV11-3 and TRBJ1-3, with D hard to call. The germline CDR1 and CDR2 sequences are SGHNT and YENEEA. V lost 4 bases and J 7 bases, leaving 11 bases between the germline ends. This CDR3 contains 13 residues. The chain's CDR3 is CASSSGDRNTIYF. The CDR3 DNA reads as TGTGCCAGCAGCTCCGGGGATCGGAACACCATATATTTT.

V gene TRBV29-1 combines with J gene TRBJ2-1; D possibly uses TRBD1 or TRBD2 (5 bases each). Trimming shortened V by 2 bases and J by 3 bases, and 17 bases separated the two germline ends. CDR1 and CDR2 (germline): SQVTM, ANQGSEA. This CDR3 contains 16 residues. Here the CDR3 reads CSVEWGIGIFYNEQFF. The CDR3 nucleotides are TGCAGCGTTGAATGGGGGATCGGGATCTTCTACAATGAGCAGTTCTTC.

This rearrangement joins TRBV5-4 to TRBJ1-2, with 7 nucleotides matching TRBD1. The CDR3 loop spans 17 amino acids. Germline V gene data show CDR1 as SGHNT and CDR2 as YYREEE (reference sequence). V shed 2 bases and J 0 bases; nucleotides not matched to a gene: 10. The CDR3 DNA follows: TGTGCCAGCAGCTTCCGACAGGGTTTGGCCCCTAACTATGGCTACACCTTC. Translation: CASSFRQGLAPNYGYTF. Combining the CDR3 with reference TRBV5-4 and TRBJ1-2 gives the whole variable domain ETGVTQSPTHLIKTRGQQVTLRCSSQSGHNTVSWYQQALGQGPQFIFQYYREEENGRGNFPPRFSGLQFPNYSSELNVNALELDDSALYLCASSFRQGLAPNYGYTFGSGTRLTVV.

This rearrangement joins TRBV7-2 to TRBJ1-5; no clear D gene. V shed 4 bases and J shed 0 bases, with 4 bases lying between them. CDR1 is SGHTA, CDR2 FQGNSA, per germline. The CDR3 runs 13 residues. The CDR3 loop is CASSSYSNQPQHF. The CDR3 DNA is TGTGCCAGCAGCTCATATAGCAATCAGCCCCAGCATTTT.

The V call is TRBV19, the J call TRBJ2-7; 14 bases match TRBD2. V shed 4 bases, J shed 9 bases, and the junction held 14 bases outside the gene matches. Germline CDR1 LNHDA, CDR2 SQIVND (reference sequence). The CDR3 contains 17 residues. The CDR3 here is CASSTGTSGRRRFGQYF. Written as DNA, the CDR3 is TGTGCCAGTAGTACCGGGACTAGCGGGAGACGGAGGTTCGGGCAGTACTTC.

The chain carries TRBV6-4 and TRBJ2-7; 9 nucleotides align to TRBD1. The CDR3 runs 16 residues. Looked up from germline, CDR1 is MRHNA and CDR2 is SNTAGT. Trimming at V came to 8 bases and at J to 9 bases, leaving 20 bases not matched to a gene. The CDR3 spells CASADPGQGMRRGQYF. In DNA, the CDR3 is TGTGCCAGCGCGGATCCGGGACAGGGTATGAGACGTGGGCAGTACTTC.

The CDR3, as DNA: TGTGCCAGCATTAAGGGCCCGATGCAGTATTTT. Its protein product is CASIKGPMQYF. The rearrangement joins TRBV6-5 to TRBJ2-3; D remains ambiguous. The V gene's germline CDR1 is MNHEY and CDR2 SVGAGI. V lost 7 bases to trimming and J lost 11 bases, with 13 bases between them. The CDR3 is made up of 11 amino acids.

This clone was counted a single time. The chain combines TRBV28 with TRBJ1-2; a possible D gene is TRBD1 (5 bases). The germline V gene encodes CDR1 MDHEN and CDR2 SYDVKM. The ends were cut back, 7 bases at V and 4 bases at J, with 7 bases in the middle. This CDR3 spans 11 amino acids. The CDR3 region has the DNA TGTGCCAGCAACGGGGCCTATGGCTACACCTTC. Amino acid sequence: CASNGAYGYTF.

The V gene is TRBV4-3, the J gene TRBJ2-7; D is unresolved. V lost 1 base and J lost 1, with 14 bases in between. CDR1 is LGHNA and CDR2 is YSLEER in the germline V gene. This CDR3 region has 16 residues. The CDR3 loop reads CASSQVGSGSSYEQYF. The CDR3 nucleotides are TGCGCCAGCAGCCAAGTGGGGTCAGGCAGTTCCTACGAGCAGTACTTC.

The genes are TRBV10-1 and TRBJ2-5; 7 bases agree with TRBD1. Per germline, CDR1 WNHNN and CDR2 SYGVQD (reference sequence). Trimming removed 8 bases from V and 1 base from J; junction bases left unmatched: 4. This CDR3 spans 13 amino acids. CDR3 in amino acids: CASQDRAQETQYF. The CDR3 nucleotides read TGCGCCAGCCAAGACAGGGCCCAAGAGACCCAGTACTTC.

This clone was observed a few times. The chain joins TRBV7-9 to TRBJ2-1; D possibly corresponds to TRBD2 (5 bases). There are 12 residues in the CDR3. The V gene lost 3 bases and the J gene lost 8 bases, with 8 bases spanning the gap. Germline CDR1 and CDR2: SEHNR and FQNEAQ (reference sequence). The CDR3 nucleotides read TGTGCCAGCAGCTTGGAAGCGGATGAGCAGTTCTTC. It translates to CASSLEADEQFF.

V and J are TRBV10-3 and TRBJ2-3; 11 positions match TRBD2. The V segment lost 4 bases and the J segment 0 bases; nucleotides outside the gene matches: 6. From germline, CDR1 is ENHRY and CDR2 SYGVKD. The CDR3 is 17 amino acids. CDR3 protein: CAISGSGTSGSTDTQYF. DNA of the CDR3: TGTGCCATCAGTGGGTCCGGGACTAGCGGAAGCACAGATACGCAGTATTTT.

V usage is TRBV19 and J usage is TRBJ2-2; tentatively, D is TRBD1 (5 bases). CDR3 length equals 14 residues. Germline V gene lookup returns CDR1 LNHDA and CDR2 SQIVND (reference sequence). The V and J ends lost 10 bases and 5 bases respectively, with 17 bases between them. The CDR3 loop is CATKNVAGTGELFF. Here the CDR3 DNA reads TGTGCCACTAAAAATGTGGCAGGGACCGGGGAGCTGTTTTTT.

The chain employs TRBV7-8 and TRBJ2-2; a possible D gene is TRBD1 (6 bases). The V and J ends lost 2 bases and 2 bases respectively, with 12 bases between them. Germline assignment: CDR1 SGHVS and CDR2 FQNEAQ. The CDR3 sequence is 16 residues long. The CDR3 sequence is CASSLIGQRNTGELFF. CDR3 DNA sequence: TGTGCCAGCAGCTTAATAGGACAGAGAAACACCGGGGAGCTGTTTTTT. The whole variable domain, filled in from reference TRBV7-8 and TRBJ2-2, reads GAGVSQSPRYKVAKRGQDVALRCDPISGHVSLFWYQQALGQGPEFLTYFQNEAQLDKSGLPSDRFFAERPEGSVSTLKIQRTQQEDSAVYLCASSLIGQRNTGELFFGEGSRLTVL.

The V and J genes are TRBV5-4 and TRBJ2-2; TRBD1 aligns across 10 bases. This CDR3 is 15 amino acids long. Germline V CDR1 and CDR2: SGHNT, YYREEE (reference sequence). Trimming cost V 4 bases and J 3 bases; bases outside gene matches: 3. The CDR3 DNA reads TGTGCCAGCAGCCCCGGACAGGGGGACACCGGGGAGCTGTTTTTT. This translates into CASSPGQGDTGELFF.

CDR3 nucleotide sequence: TGTGCCAGCAGAAAGCTAGCGGGAGATACCTATGAGCAGTTCTTC. Encoded protein: CASRKLAGDTYEQFF. The rearrangement joins TRBV9 to TRBJ2-1; the match to TRBD2 covers 10 bases. The CDR3 spans 15 residues. V gave up 5 bases and J gave up 8 bases; unmatched junction bases: 10. The germline V gene encodes CDR1 SGDLS and CDR2 YYNGEE.